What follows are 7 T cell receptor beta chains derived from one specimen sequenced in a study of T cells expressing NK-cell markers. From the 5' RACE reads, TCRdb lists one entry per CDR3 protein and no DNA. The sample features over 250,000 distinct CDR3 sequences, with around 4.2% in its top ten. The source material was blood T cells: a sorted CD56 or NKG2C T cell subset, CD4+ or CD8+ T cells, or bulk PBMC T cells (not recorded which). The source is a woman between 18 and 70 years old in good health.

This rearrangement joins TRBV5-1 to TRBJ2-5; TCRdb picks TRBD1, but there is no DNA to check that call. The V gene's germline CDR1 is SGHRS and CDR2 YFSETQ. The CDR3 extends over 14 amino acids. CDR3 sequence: CASSRAAMGETQYF.

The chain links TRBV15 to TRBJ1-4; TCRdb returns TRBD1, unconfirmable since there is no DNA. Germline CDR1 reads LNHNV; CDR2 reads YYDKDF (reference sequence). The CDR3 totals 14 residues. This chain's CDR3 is CATSRAGHGEKLFF.

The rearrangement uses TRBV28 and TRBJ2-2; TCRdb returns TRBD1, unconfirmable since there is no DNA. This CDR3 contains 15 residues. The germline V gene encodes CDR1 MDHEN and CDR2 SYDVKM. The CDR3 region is CASSTAATGTGELFF.

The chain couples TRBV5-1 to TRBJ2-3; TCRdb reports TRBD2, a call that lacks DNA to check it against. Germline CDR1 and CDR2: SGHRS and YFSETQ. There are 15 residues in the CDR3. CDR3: CASSFSSGITDTQYF.

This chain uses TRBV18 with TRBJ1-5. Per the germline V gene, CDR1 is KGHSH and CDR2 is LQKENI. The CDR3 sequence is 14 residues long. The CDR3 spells CASSPPDGYQPQHF.

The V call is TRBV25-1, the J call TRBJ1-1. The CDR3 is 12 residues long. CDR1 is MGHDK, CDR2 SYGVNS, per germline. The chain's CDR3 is CASARHRDEAFF.

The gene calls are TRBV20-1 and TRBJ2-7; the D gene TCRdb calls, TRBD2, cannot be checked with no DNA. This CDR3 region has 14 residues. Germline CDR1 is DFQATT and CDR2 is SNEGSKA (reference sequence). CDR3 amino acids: CSAPPGLAGDEQYF.